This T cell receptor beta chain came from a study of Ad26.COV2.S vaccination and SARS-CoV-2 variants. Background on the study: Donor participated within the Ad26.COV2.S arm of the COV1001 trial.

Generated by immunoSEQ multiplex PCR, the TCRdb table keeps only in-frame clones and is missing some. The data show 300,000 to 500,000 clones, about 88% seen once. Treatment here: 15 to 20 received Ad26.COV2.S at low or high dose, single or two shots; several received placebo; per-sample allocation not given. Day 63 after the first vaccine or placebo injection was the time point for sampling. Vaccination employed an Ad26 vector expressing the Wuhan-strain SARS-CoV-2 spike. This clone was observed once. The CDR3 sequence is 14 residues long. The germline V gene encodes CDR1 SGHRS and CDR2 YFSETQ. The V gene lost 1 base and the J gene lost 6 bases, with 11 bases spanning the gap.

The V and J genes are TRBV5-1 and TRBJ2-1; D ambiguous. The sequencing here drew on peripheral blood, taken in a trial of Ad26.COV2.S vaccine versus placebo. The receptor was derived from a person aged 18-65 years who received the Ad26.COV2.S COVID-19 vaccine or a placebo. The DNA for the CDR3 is TGCGCCAGCAGCTTGATTGACGGAACCAATGAGCAGTTCTTC. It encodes CASSLIDGTNEQFF.